This T cell receptor beta chain was obtained from a study of blood T cell repertoires in COVID-19. For the study at large: Acute and convalescent COVID-19 samples came from the United States, Italy and Spain.

Original processing notes: Amplified reference gene primers provided the basis for estimating nucleated cell counts. Only in-frame clones appear in the TCRdb table, and some are missing; sequencing was by immunoSEQ multiplex PCR. For V, J and clone size, that table is used; D and trimming come from the DNA. The table shows 410,000 or so clones, with about nine tenths occurring only once. With V trimmed by 7 bases and J by 3 bases, 3 bases remained unmatched. The CDR3 has 12 residues. CDR1 SNHLY and CDR2 FYNNEI come from the germline V gene. This TCR was sampled from a woman in her 30s with active or convalescent COVID-19. The material sequenced was peripheral blood. The chain joins TRBV2 to TRBJ2-7; 7 positions agree with TRBD2. CDR3 nucleotides: TGTGCCAGCACCCCTAGCGGCTACGAGCAGTACTTC. The encoded protein is CASTPSGYEQYF.